Listed below are T cell receptor beta chains from one sample, sequenced in a study of cytomegalovirus exposure and HLA in healthy donors. The repertoire was sequenced with immunoSEQ multiplex PCR; TCRdb's copy has only in-frame clones and lacks some. The sample contains fewer than 200,000 clones, roughly four fifths of which appear only once. Material for sequencing was PBMCs. These receptors were collected from a man between 18 and 35 years old in good health and CMV-seronegative. Each CDR3 is given with its conserved first and last residue. A D gene is named only where the DNA matches it firmly. Expanded clones are given a class, and other clones once, few, many or no size at all.

clone_size j_call d_call v_call cdr3_nt cdr3_aa
NA TRBJ1-2 NA TRBV9 TGTGCCAGCTCCGATTTAGATGGCTACACCTTC CASSDLDGYTF
NA TRBJ2-7 TRBD1 TRBV19 TGTGCCAGTAGCTACCGGGACAGGGAAACCCACGAGCAGTACTTC CASSYRDRETHEQYF
NA TRBJ2-1 TRBD2 TRBV7-2 TGTGCCAGCAGCCCGGACCCGCGACTAGCCCCGGAGCAGTTCTTC CASSPDPRLAPEQFF
once TRBJ2-7 NA TRBV7-9 TGTTCCAGCAGCCCATCCGAAGGAATAGCGCCTTCCTACGAGCAGTACTTC CSSSPSEGIAPSYEQYF
NA TRBJ2-3 TRBD1 TRBV27 TGTGCCAGCAGTTTCACCTCAGGGGGCGCCCTGACAGATACGCAGTATTTT CASSFTSGGALTDTQYF
NA TRBJ2-7 TRBD1 TRBV18 TGTGCCAGCTCACTAGGGACAGGTGCCTACGAGCAGTACTTC CASSLGTGAYEQYF
NA TRBJ2-3 TRBD2 TRBV14 TGTGCCAGCAGCCGGGGCTTAGCGGGAGACGTAGATACGCAGTATTTT CASSRGLAGDVDTQYF
NA TRBJ1-1 NA TRBV18 TGTGCCAGCTCACCCCAGGCCCCCGGAGAAGCTTTCTTT CASSPQAPGEAFF
NA TRBJ2-1 TRBD2 TRBV27 TGTGCCAGCAGTCCGGCGGGAGGGCCGCAAAATGAGCAGTTCTTC CASSPAGGPQNEQFF
NA TRBJ2-7 TRBD1 TRBV4-3 TGCGCCAGCAGCCAAGAGGACAGGGACGCTAGCTACGAGCAGTACTTC CASSQEDRDASYEQYF
few TRBJ1-1 NA TRBV6-6 TGTGCCAGCAGTTACGCTACGGAGGGGGGGACTGAAGCTTTCTTT CASSYATEGGTEAFF
few TRBJ1-1 NA TRBV10-3 TGTGCCTCCCCCACCGGAGGCGACACTGAAGCTTTCTTT CASPTGGDTEAFF
NA TRBJ2-3 NA TRBV19 TGTGCCAGTAGTCTACAGGGCTCCAGCACAGATACGCAGTATTTT CASSLQGSSTDTQYF
few TRBJ1-2 NA TRBV21-1 TGTGCCAGCACCATCCCGACAGGGGGAATAAATGGCTACACCTTC CASTIPTGGINGYTF
few TRBJ2-6 NA TRBV5-8 TGTGCCAGCAGCTTGACAGGCCCTCTCTGGGCCAACGTCCTGACTTTC CASSLTGPLWANVLTF
NA TRBJ1-1 NA TRBV7-9 TGTTCCAGCAGCTTCGGCGGCACTGAAGCTTTCTTT CSSSFGGTEAFF
few TRBJ2-7 TRBD1 TRBV19 TGTGCCAGTAGTATAGATCGGACAGGGGGCTACGAGCAGTACTTC CASSIDRTGGYEQYF
NA TRBJ2-7 NA TRBV7-2 TGTGCCAGCAGCCCCACCCAGAATCAGCAGTACTTC CASSPTQNQQYF
NA TRBJ2-1 TRBD1 TRBV5-1 TGCGCCAGCAGCCTACAGGGGGGCTCCTACAATGAGCAGTTCTTC CASSLQGGSYNEQFF
NA TRBJ2-3 TRBD2 TRBV7-2 TGTGCCAGCAGCTTAGGGTTGGCGGGAGGGCCAGATACGCAGTATTTT CASSLGLAGGPDTQYF
NA TRBJ1-1 NA TRBV4-1 TGCGCCAGCAGCCCTCCCGGGGGGGCAGGGAGAATTACTGAAGCTTTCTTT CASSPPGGAGRITEAFF
once TRBJ2-7 TRBD1 TRBV4-3 TGCGCCAGCAGCCAAGAGAGTGTGGGGGGTCAGGGGGCCACCTACGAGCAGTACTTC CASSQESVGGQGATYEQYF
NA TRBJ1-1 NA TRBV21-1 TGTGCCAGCAGCAATCGGGGTTTCGTTGGGACAGGGAAAAAATTGAACACTGAAGCTTTCTTT CASSNRGFVGTGKKLNTEAFF
few TRBJ2-7 NA TRBV7-9 TGTTCCAGCAGCTCAGGGGAGTTCGCCTACGAGCAGTACTTC CSSSSGEFAYEQYF
once TRBJ1-2 TRBD1 TRBV4-3 TGCGCCAGCAGCCAGGGGACAGGGAACTATGGCTACACCTTC CASSQGTGNYGYTF
few TRBJ2-2 TRBD2 TRBV19 TGTGCCAGTAGTATCTGGACTAGCGGGAGGGCGGGCACCGGGGAGCTGTTTTTT CASSIWTSGRAGTGELFF
NA TRBJ2-1 TRBD2 TRBV7-9 TGTTCCAGCAGCCTTAGCGGACTAGCGGGGAGGGGTGAGCAGTTCTTC CSSSLSGLAGRGEQFF
NA TRBJ2-2 NA TRBV28 TGTGCCAGCAGTTTATTACTATCCAACACCGGGGAGCTGTTTTTT CASSLLLSNTGELFF